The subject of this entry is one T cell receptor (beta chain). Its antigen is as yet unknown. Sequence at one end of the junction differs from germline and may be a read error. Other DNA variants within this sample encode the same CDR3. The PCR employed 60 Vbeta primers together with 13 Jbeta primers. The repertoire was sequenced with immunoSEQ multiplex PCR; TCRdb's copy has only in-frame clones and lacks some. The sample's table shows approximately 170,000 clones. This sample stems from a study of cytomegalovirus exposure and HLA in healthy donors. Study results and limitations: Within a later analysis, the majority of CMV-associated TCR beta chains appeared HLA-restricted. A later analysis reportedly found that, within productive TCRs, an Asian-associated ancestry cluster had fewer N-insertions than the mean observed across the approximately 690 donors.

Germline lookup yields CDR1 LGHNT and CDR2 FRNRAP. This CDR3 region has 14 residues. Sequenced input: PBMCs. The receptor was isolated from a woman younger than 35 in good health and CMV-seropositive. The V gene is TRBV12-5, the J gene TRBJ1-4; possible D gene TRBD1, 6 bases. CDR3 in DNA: TGCGCTAGTGGTTTCTACGGGGGGCAGGAAAAACTGTTTTTT. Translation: CASGFYGGQEKLFF.